This section outlines one T cell receptor (beta chain) sequence together with its context. Sequencing used immunoSEQ multiplex PCR; TCRdb keeps in-frame clones, though not all of them. There are approximately 110,000 clones in the sample; about 93% occur only once, and 1.5% lies in the top ten. This entry belongs to a study of T cell changes during pregnancy in multiple sclerosis. The CDR3 consists of 13 residues. V was shortened by 3 bases and J by 7 bases, with 13 bases between the two germline ends. Germline V gene data show CDR1 as SGHVS and CDR2 as FNYEAQ. The chain has TRBV7-6 and TRBJ2-7; TRBD2 might be the D (7 bases). Sequenced material: peripheral blood, taken in the third trimester of pregnancy. This clonotype originated in a female donor with multiple sclerosis, enrolled in a pregnancy study. This chain's CDR3 is CASSLGGGREQYF. DNA of the CDR3: TGTGCCAGCAGCTTGGGGGGGGGCCGAGAGCAGTACTTC.